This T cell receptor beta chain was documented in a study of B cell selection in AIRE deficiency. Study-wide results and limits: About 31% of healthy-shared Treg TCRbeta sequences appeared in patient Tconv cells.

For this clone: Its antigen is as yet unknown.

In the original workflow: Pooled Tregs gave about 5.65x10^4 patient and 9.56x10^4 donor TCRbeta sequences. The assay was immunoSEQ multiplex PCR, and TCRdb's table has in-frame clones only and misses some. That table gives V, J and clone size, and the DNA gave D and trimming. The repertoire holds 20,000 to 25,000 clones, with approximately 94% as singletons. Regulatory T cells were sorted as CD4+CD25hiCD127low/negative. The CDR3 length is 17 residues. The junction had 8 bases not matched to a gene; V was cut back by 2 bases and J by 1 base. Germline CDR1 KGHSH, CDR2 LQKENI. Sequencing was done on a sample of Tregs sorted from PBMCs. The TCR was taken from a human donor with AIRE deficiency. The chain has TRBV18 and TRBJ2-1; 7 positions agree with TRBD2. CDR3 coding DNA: TGTGCCAGCTCACCAGGGGGAGGGCCAAGGTCCTACAATGAGCAGTTCTTC. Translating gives CASSPGGGPRSYNEQFF.